This TCR beta chain derives from a study of tumor-infiltrating lymphocytes in localized non-small cell lung cancer. Produced via immunoSEQ multiplex PCR; TCRdb's table is partial and in-frame only. This sample yields 15,000 to 20,000 clones, of which more than 60% are seen a single time; 4.9% belongs to the top ten. Germline V lookup: CDR1 SGHRS, CDR2 YFSETQ. After removal of 4 bases from V and 4 bases from J, the junction contained 8 bases not matched to a gene. The CDR3 is 15 amino acids. This clonotype originated in a human donor with non-small cell lung cancer. The specimen sequenced was lung tumor tissue. The chain links TRBV5-1 to TRBJ1-2, with TRBD1 matching 9 bases. The CDR3 loop is CASSRGDREAYGYTF. The CDR3, as DNA: TGCGCCAGCAGCCGAGGGGACAGGGAGGCCTATGGCTACACCTTC.